This TCR beta chain was documented in a study of T-cell memory formation after mild COVID-19. Study findings and constraints: Mainly CM and EM harbored the contracting CD4+ clones; mainly EMRA harbored the CD8+ ones.

About this clonotype: The antigen is undetermined.

Using constant-segment primers, 5'RACE produced TCR alpha and TCR beta cDNA libraries carrying sample barcodes and UMIs. TCRdb passed the 5' RACE reads through MiXCR, listing each CDR3 protein once. The sample lists 250,000 to 300,000 distinct CDR3 sequences; around 15% were seen once. The source of this sequence is a young man who had mild COVID-19 (a few samples of this study predate the infection). Cell type and time point are not known. Sequencing was performed on PBMCs or a T cell subset sorted from them (not recorded which).

The CDR3 loop reads CASSPPGGEQYF. For the CDR3, the DNA is TGTGCCAGCAGCCCCCCTGGGGGGGAGCAGTACTTC. The V and J genes are TRBV7-6 and TRBJ2-7; possibly TRBD2 for D (6 bases). Trimming pared 5 bases from V and 7 bases from J, leaving 12 bases between. Germline-derived CDR1 and CDR2 are SGHVS and FNYEAQ. This CDR3 comprises 12 residues.